The 27 T cell receptor beta chains presented below share a single source sample, sequenced in a study of blood T cell repertoires in COVID-19. Method: immunoSEQ multiplex PCR; TCRdb's copy keeps in-frame clones and lacks some. The repertoire consists of under 150,000 clones, with around 80% occurring once and the leading ten covering about 9.3%. The sequenced sample consisted of peripheral blood. The origin of the receptors is a woman aged 80 or older in a cohort sampled during active or convalescent COVID-19.

In this sample, this clone turned up many times. The chain couples TRBV6-2 or TRBV6-3 to TRBJ2-3, with a weak D call TRBD2 (6 bases). This CDR3 is built from 13 residues. Between the trimmed V and J ends, which lost 5 bases and 2 bases, there was a span of 8 bases. Per germline, CDR1 MNHEY and CDR2 SVGEGT. CDR3 sequence reads: CASSRTTTDTQYF. CDR3 nucleotide sequence: TGTGCCAGCAGTAGGACTACCACAGATACGCAGTATTTT.

The chain carries TRBV19 and TRBJ2-7; 7 nucleotides match TRBD1. The J segment lost 2 bases and the V segment lost 1 base, leaving 5 bases of the junction unmatched. CDR1 is LNHDA and CDR2 is SQIVND in the germline V gene (reference sequence). The CDR3 covers 15 residues. The chain's CDR3 is CASSIVGDRAYEQYF. The CDR3 DNA reads TGTGCCAGTAGTATAGTGGGGGACAGAGCCTACGAGCAGTACTTC.

The count of this clone is one. The chain is built from TRBV6-1 and TRBJ2-7, with 8 bases fitting TRBD1. Trimming took 2 bases from V and 6 from J; bases not matched to a gene: 30. Germline V gene data show CDR1 as MNHNS and CDR2 as SASEGT. The CDR3 runs 22 residues. CDR3 DNA: TGTGCCAGCAGTGAAAAGCGAAGCCTAGGACAGGGAAGAGGCGGTTGGACGAGCGAGCAGTACTTC. This encodes CASSEKRSLGQGRGGWTSEQYF.

The V gene is TRBV7-9, the J gene TRBJ2-6, with 7 bases matching TRBD1. Germline V CDR1 and CDR2: SEHNR, FQNEAQ (reference sequence). The CDR3 has 18 amino acids. Trimming at V came to 5 bases and at J to 1 base, leaving 11 bases not matched to a gene. The CDR3 DNA reads TGTGCCAGCAGCCTAGGACAGGCTCTTCCTTCTGGGGCCAACGTCCTGACTTTC. Amino acid sequence: CASSLGQALPSGANVLTF.

The J gene is TRBJ2-7, the V gene TRBV7-3; D is undetermined. CDR3 length: 13 amino acids. From germline, CDR1 is SGHTA and CDR2 FQGTGA. The V end lost 1 base, the J end lost 4 bases, and 8 bases lay between the germline ends. The CDR3 spells CASSLRATYEQYV. DNA for the CDR3: TGTGCCAGCAGCTTAAGGGCCACTTACGAGCAGTACGTC.

About this clone itself: The sample contains more than one DNA sequence encoding this CDR3. This CDR3 reads CASSPYQETQYF. Here the CDR3 DNA reads TGTGCCAGCAGCCCCTACCAAGAGACCCAGTACTTC. The chain links TRBV7-8 to TRBJ2-5, with D unresolved. The CDR3 has 12 amino acids. Germline CDR1 SGHVS, CDR2 FQNEAQ. The ends were cut back, 5 bases at V and 0 bases at J, with 4 bases in the middle.

This clone was observed a few times. The V and J genes are TRBV6-2 or TRBV6-3 and TRBJ2-3, with no clear D. The CDR3 has 12 residues. Germline CDR1 MNHEY, CDR2 SVGEGT. Trimming removed 4 bases at V and 2 bases at J, with 4 bases between. CDR3 coding DNA: TGTGCCAGCAGTTCTTACACAGATACGCAGTATTTT. Encoded protein: CASSSYTDTQYF.

The chain combines TRBV6-6 with TRBJ1-2; possible D gene TRBD1, 5 bases. The CDR3 covers 14 residues. Germline CDR1 is MNHNY and CDR2 is SVGAGI (reference sequence). The V and J ends lost 0 bases and 4 bases respectively, with 9 bases between them. This CDR3 is CASSYSSGAYGYTF. The CDR3 bases are TGTGCCAGCAGTTACTCGAGCGGGGCCTATGGCTACACCTTC.

The V call is TRBV19, the J call TRBJ1-4; 9 bases map to TRBD1. CDR1 is LNHDA and CDR2 is SQIVND in the germline V gene (reference sequence). With 4 bases clipped from V and 7 bases from J, the junction kept 13 bases outside the gene matches. This CDR3 has 17 amino acids. The CDR3 sequence is CASSTGQGKTFGEKLFF. CDR3 nucleotide sequence: TGTGCCAGTAGTACGGGACAGGGTAAGACTTTCGGTGAAAAACTGTTTTTT.

The V call is TRBV4-2, the J call TRBJ2-1, with D possibly being TRBD2 (6 bases). CDR1 LGHNA and CDR2 YNFKEQ come from the germline V gene. The CDR3 loop spans 16 amino acids. The ends were cut back, 4 bases at V and 6 bases at J, with 19 bases in the middle. The CDR3 loop is CASSPRGSGLGNEQFF. CDR3 coding DNA: TGTGCCAGCAGCCCCCGGGGTAGCGGTTTGGGCAATGAGCAGTTCTTC.

This chain links TRBV15 with TRBJ1-2, with D possibly matching TRBD1 (5 bases). Per the germline V gene, CDR1 is LNHNV and CDR2 is YYDKDF (reference sequence). This CDR3 is 12 amino acids long. Between the trimmed V and J ends, which lost 6 bases and 1 base, there was a span of 6 bases. The CDR3 region is CATRTVNYGYTF. In nucleotides, the CDR3 is TGTGCCACCAGGACAGTTAACTATGGCTACACCTTC.

V is TRBV10-3 and J is TRBJ2-3; weak D call: TRBD2 (7 bases). CDR3 length: 15 amino acids. Trimming cost V 4 bases and J 1 base, with 12 bases left between them. CDR1 and CDR2 from the germline V gene are ENHRY and SYGVKD. The CDR3 bases are TGTGCCATCAGTGGGGGGGGCCGAGGCACAGATACGCAGTATTTT. Amino acid sequence: CAISGGGRGTDTQYF.

This clone was seen a handful of times. The rearrangement joins TRBV7-3 to TRBJ2-2, with a tentative D call TRBD2 (6 bases). Germline CDR1 reads SGHTA; CDR2 reads FQGTGA. The germline V and J ends were trimmed by 4 bases and 4 bases, with 10 bases remaining between them. There are 14 residues in the CDR3. CDR3 nucleotide sequence: TGTGCCAGCAGCTCGGGACTGGCCACCGGGGAGCTGTTTTTT. Encoded protein: CASSSGLATGELFF.

CDR3 coding DNA: TGCGCCAGCAGTGTGGCAGGTAACTATGGCTACACCTTC. Residues: CASSVAGNYGYTF. This rearrangement joins TRBV5-1 to TRBJ1-2; D uncertain. V gave up 5 bases and J gave up 1 base, with 9 bases separating them. Germline CDR1 is SGHRS and CDR2 is YFSETQ. The CDR3 covers 13 residues.

This chain joins TRBV7-3 and TRBJ2-1, with 10 bases identical to TRBD2. CDR1 is SGHTA and CDR2 is FQGTGA in the germline V gene. Trimming at V came to 3 bases and at J to 5 bases, leaving 4 bases not matched to a gene. The CDR3 has 15 residues. The CDR3 here is CASSFKRGGHNEQFF. The CDR3 DNA reads as TGTGCCAGCAGCTTCAAGCGGGGGGGCCACAATGAGCAGTTCTTC.

The gene calls are TRBV9 and TRBJ2-3; weak D call: TRBD2 (5 bases). The CDR3 extends over 16 amino acids. The V gene's germline CDR1 is SGDLS and CDR2 YYNGEE. V lost 0 bases to trimming and J lost 3 bases, with 14 bases between them. CDR3 sequence: CASSVGYSSRTDTQYF. The CDR3 DNA is TGTGCCAGCAGCGTAGGGTATTCTAGCAGAACAGATACGCAGTATTTT.

DNA of the CDR3: TGTGCCAGCACGACTAGCTGGAACACCGGGGAGCTGTTTTTT. Translation gives CASTTSWNTGELFF. The rearrangement links TRBV6-5 to TRBJ2-2; 7 bases agree with TRBD2. There are 14 residues in the CDR3. CDR1 is MNHEY, CDR2 SVGAGI, per germline. Trimming took 7 bases from V and 1 from J; bases not matched to a gene: 3.

The chain joins TRBV5-4 to TRBJ2-2; 11 bases map to TRBD2. Germline V gene sequence: CDR1 SGHNT, CDR2 YYREEE (reference sequence). Germline trimming cut 3 bases from V and 6 bases from J; bases unmatched to any gene: 7. The CDR3 totals 16 residues. For the CDR3, the DNA is TGTGCCAGCAGCTCCGGATTAGCGGGGGGGCCCGGGGAGCTGTTTTTT. It encodes CASSSGLAGGPGELFF.

This chain joins TRBV5-1 and TRBJ1-2; 11 nucleotides align to TRBD1. V lost 4 bases and J lost 8; bases outside the gene matches: 13. Germline V lookup: CDR1 SGHRS, CDR2 YFSETQ. CDR3 length: 16 amino acids. DNA of the CDR3: TGCGCCAGCAGCCGGACAGGGGGCGAGGTGCCCCCGGGCTACACCTTC. Its translation is CASSRTGGEVPPGYTF.

The chain uses TRBV19 and TRBJ2-7, with 8 bases fitting TRBD1. This CDR3 has 15 residues. V shed 3 bases, J shed 6 bases, and the junction held 10 bases outside the gene matches. Germline CDR1 LNHDA, CDR2 SQIVND (reference sequence). The CDR3 sequence is CASSMARDRGSEQYF. CDR3 nucleotides: TGTGCCAGTAGTATGGCCCGCGACAGGGGAAGCGAGCAGTACTTC. Full variable domain (missing parts from reference TRBV19 and TRBJ2-7): DGGITQSPKYLFRKEGQNVTLSCEQNLNHDAMYWYRQDPGQGLRLIYYSQIVNDFQKGDIAEGYSVSREKKESFPLTVTSAQKNPTAFYLCASSMARDRGSEQYFGPGTRLTVT.

The chain recombines TRBV6-5 with TRBJ1-1, with 8 bases that match TRBD1. The CDR3 extends over 14 amino acids. V trimming: 7 bases; J trimming: 3 bases; junction bases outside the gene matches: 7. Per germline, CDR1 MNHEY and CDR2 SVGAGI. CDR3 amino acids: CASIPQGADTEAFF. The CDR3 coding sequence is TGTGCCAGCATCCCCCAGGGGGCGGACACTGAAGCTTTCTTT.

This rearrangement joins TRBV24-1 to TRBJ2-3; 10 bases line up with TRBD2. Germline loops: CDR1 KGHDR, CDR2 SFDVKD. CDR3 length: 16 residues. The J segment lost 0 bases and the V segment lost 4 bases, leaving 3 bases of the junction unmatched. The CDR3 DNA sequence: TGTGCCACCAGTGAGCCACTAGCGGGGAGCACAGATACGCAGTATTTT. Amino acids: CATSEPLAGSTDTQYF.

This rearrangement joins TRBV4-1 to TRBJ2-5, with 9 bases matching TRBD1. V dropped 1 base and J dropped 6; count of bases not matched to a gene: 9. The CDR3 extends over 16 amino acids. Germline loops: CDR1 MGHRA, CDR2 YSYEKL. The CDR3 sequence is CASSQGIQQGAKTQYF. DNA for the CDR3: TGCGCCAGCAGCCAAGGGATTCAACAGGGGGCCAAGACCCAGTACTTC.

The chain is built from TRBV5-1 and TRBJ1-1; D is unclear. Germline loops: CDR1 SGHRS, CDR2 YFSETQ. V lost 4 bases to trimming and J lost 1 base, with 14 bases between them. This CDR3 region has 15 residues. CDR3 bases: TGCGCCAGCAGCCCGGAGGCAGGAAGGAACACTGAAGCTTTCTTT. This codes for CASSPEAGRNTEAFF.

The chain combines TRBV7-3 with TRBJ2-1; 12 nucleotides align to TRBD1. The CDR3 spans 16 residues. Germline trimming cut 6 bases from V and 9 bases from J; bases unmatched to any gene: 12. Germline values: CDR1 SGHTA, CDR2 FQGTGA. The DNA for the CDR3 is TGTGCCAGCAGGAAACCGGGACAGGGGGCTAACGGTGAGCAGTTCTTC. Translated, it gives CASRKPGQGANGEQFF.

V gene TRBV4-1 combines with J gene TRBJ2-1; 8 bases are shared with TRBD2. This CDR3 comprises 17 residues. J was trimmed by 0 bases and V by 2 bases; bases with no gene match: 6. From germline, CDR1 is MGHRA and CDR2 YSYEKL. Here the CDR3 reads CASSQRTSGSSYNEQFF. In nucleotides, the CDR3 is TGCGCCAGCAGCCAAAGAACTAGCGGTAGCTCCTACAATGAGCAGTTCTTC.

About this clone itself: Germline and junction disagree at one end, which may indicate a read error. This chain joins TRBV6-5 and TRBJ2-7; TRBD1 aligns across 10 bases. Per germline, CDR1 MNHEY and CDR2 SVGAGI. This CDR3 contains 15 residues. CDR3 loop: CASSDSGQGWLEQYF. The CDR3 DNA is TGTGCCAGCAGTGACTCGGGACAGGGGTGGCTCGAGCAGTACTTC.